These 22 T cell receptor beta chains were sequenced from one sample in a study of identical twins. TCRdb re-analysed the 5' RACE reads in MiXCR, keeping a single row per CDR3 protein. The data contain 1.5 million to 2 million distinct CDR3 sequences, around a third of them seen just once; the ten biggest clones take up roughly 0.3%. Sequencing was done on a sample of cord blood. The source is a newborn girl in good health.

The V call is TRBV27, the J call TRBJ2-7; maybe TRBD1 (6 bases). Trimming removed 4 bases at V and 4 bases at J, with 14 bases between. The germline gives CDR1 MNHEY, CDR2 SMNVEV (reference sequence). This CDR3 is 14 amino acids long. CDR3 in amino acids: CASSSYPQGYEQYF. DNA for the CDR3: TGTGCCAGCAGTTCCTACCCACAGGGATACGAGCAGTACTTC.

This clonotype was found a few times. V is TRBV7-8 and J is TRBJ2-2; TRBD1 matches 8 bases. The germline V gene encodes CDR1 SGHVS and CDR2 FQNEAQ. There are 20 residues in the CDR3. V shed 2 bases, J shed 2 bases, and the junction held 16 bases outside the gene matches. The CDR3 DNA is TGTGCCAGCAGCTTAAGCCGTCTCCGGCAGGGGGCTTTTAACACCGGGGAGCTGTTTTTT. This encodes CASSLSRLRQGAFNTGELFF.

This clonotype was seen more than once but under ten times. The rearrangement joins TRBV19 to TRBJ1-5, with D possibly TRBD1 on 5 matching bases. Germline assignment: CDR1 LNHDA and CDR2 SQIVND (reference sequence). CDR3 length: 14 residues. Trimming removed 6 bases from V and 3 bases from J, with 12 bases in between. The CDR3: CASSPGHLNQPQHF. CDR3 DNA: TGTGCCAGTAGCCCAGGACACCTCAATCAGCCCCAGCATTTT.

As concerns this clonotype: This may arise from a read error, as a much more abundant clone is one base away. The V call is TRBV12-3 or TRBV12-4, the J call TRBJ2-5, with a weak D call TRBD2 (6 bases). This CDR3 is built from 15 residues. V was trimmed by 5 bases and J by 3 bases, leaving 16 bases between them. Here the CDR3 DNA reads TGTGCCAGCAGTCCCTTTCTAACGGGAGAAGAGACCCAGTACTTC. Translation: CASSPFLTGEETQYF.

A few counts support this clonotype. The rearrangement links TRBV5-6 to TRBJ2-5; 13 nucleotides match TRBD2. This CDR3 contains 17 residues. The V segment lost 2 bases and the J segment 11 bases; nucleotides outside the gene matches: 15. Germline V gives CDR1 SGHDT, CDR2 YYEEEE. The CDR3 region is CASSLSLGLAGDIEQYF. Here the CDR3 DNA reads TGTGCCAGCAGCTTATCCCTCGGACTAGCGGGAGATATTGAGCAGTACTTC.

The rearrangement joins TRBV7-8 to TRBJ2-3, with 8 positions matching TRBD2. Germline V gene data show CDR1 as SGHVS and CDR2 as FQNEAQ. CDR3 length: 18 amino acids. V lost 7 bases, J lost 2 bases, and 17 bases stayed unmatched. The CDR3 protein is CASNNPWASGRATDTQYF. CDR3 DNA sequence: TGTGCCAGCAATAATCCGTGGGCTAGCGGGCGGGCCACAGATACGCAGTATTTT.

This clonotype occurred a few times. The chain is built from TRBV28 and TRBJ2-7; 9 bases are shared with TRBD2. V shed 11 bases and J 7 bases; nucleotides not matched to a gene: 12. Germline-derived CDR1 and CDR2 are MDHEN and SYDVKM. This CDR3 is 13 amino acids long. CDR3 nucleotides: TGTGCCTCCACCGCCGGACTAGCGCGGGAGCAGTACTTC. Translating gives CASTAGLAREQYF.

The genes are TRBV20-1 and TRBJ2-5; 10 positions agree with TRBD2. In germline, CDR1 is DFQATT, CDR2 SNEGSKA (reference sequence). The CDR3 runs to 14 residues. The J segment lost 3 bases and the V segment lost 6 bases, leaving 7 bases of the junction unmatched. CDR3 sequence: CSASLAGAKETQYF. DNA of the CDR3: TGCAGTGCGAGCCTAGCGGGAGCAAAAGAGACCCAGTACTTC.

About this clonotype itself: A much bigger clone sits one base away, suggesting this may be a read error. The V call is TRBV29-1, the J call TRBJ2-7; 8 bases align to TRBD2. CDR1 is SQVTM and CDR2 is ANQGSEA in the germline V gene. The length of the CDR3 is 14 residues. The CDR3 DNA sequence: TGCAACGTGTGGGTGTCGGGACTAGTCTACGAGCAGTACTTC. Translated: CNVWVSGLVYEQYF.

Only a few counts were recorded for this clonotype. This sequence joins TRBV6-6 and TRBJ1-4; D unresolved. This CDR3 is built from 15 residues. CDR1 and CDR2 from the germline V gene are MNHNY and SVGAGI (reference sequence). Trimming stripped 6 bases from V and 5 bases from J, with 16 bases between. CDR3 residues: CASSPPWQANEKLFF. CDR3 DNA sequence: TGTGCCAGCAGCCCCCCTTGGCAGGCCAATGAAAAACTGTTTTTT.

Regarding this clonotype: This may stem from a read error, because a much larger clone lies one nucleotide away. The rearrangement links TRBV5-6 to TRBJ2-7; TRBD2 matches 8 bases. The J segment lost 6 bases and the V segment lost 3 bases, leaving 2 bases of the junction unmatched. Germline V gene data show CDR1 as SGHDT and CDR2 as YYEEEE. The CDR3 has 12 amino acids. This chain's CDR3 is CASSWTSFEQYF. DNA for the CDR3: TGTGCCAGCAGCTGGACTAGCTTCGAGCAGTACTTC.

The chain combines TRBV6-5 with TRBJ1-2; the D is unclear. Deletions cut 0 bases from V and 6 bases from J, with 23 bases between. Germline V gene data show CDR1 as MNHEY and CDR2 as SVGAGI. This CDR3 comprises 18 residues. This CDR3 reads CASSYSTKVNSRVHGYTF. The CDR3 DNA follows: TGTGCCAGCAGTTACTCGACGAAGGTTAATAGTAGGGTCCATGGCTACACCTTC.

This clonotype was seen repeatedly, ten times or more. Here the CDR3 DNA reads TGTGCCAGCAGTGCCCCGGGATACACAGATACGCAGTATTTT. Translated: CASSAPGYTDTQYF. The chain couples TRBV12-3 or TRBV12-4 to TRBJ2-3; perhaps TRBD2 as D (5 bases). Deletions cut 5 bases from V and 2 bases from J, with 11 bases between. This CDR3 has 14 amino acids.

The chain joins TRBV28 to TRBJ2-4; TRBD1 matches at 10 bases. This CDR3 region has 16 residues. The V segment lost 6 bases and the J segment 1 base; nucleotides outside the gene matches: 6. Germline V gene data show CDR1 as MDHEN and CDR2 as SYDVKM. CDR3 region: CASSRGQGGAKNIQYF. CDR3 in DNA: TGTGCCAGCAGCCGAGGACAGGGGGGGGCCAAAAACATTCAGTACTTC. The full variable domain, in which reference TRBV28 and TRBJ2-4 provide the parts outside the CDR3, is DVKVTQSSRYLVKRTGEKVFLECVQDMDHENMFWYRQDPGLGLRLIYFSYDVKMKEKGDIPEGYSVSREKKERFSLILESASTNQTSMYLCASSRGQGGAKNIQYFGAGTRLSVL.

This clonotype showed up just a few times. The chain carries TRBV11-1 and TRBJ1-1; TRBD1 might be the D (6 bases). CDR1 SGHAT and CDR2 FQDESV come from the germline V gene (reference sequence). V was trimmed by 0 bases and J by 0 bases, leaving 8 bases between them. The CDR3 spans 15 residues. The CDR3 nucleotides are TGTGCCAGCAGCTTAGCAGACAGGCTGAACACTGAAGCTTTCTTT. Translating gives CASSLADRLNTEAFF.

The CDR3 DNA sequence: TGTGCCAGCAGCCCAAACCCGATACAAACGGTATACAATGAGCAGTTCTTC. It codes for CASSPNPIQTVYNEQFF. This sequence joins TRBV3-1 and TRBJ2-1; D unresolved. Per germline, CDR1 LGHDT and CDR2 YNNKEL (reference sequence). CDR3 size: 17 residues. V lost 4 bases, J lost 4 bases, and 20 bases lay in between.

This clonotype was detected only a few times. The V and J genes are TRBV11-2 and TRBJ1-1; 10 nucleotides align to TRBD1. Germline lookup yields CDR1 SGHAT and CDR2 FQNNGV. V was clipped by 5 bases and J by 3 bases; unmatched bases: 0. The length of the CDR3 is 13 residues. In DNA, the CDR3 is TGTGCCAGCAGCGGACAGGGGGACACTGAAGCTTTCTTT. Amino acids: CASSGQGDTEAFF.

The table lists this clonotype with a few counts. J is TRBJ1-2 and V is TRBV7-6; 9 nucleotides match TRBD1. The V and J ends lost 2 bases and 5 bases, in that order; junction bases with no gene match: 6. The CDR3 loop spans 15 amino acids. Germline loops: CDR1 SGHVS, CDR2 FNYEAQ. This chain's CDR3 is CASSLLTGGDYGYTF. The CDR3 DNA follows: TGTGCCAGCAGCTTATTAACAGGGGGCGATTATGGCTACACCTTC.

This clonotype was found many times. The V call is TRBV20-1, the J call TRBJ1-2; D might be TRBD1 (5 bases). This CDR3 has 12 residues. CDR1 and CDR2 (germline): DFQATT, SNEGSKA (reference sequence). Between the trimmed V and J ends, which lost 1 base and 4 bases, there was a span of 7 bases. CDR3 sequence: CSARVGVYGYTF. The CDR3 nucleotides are TGCAGTGCTAGAGTGGGGGTCTATGGCTACACCTTC.

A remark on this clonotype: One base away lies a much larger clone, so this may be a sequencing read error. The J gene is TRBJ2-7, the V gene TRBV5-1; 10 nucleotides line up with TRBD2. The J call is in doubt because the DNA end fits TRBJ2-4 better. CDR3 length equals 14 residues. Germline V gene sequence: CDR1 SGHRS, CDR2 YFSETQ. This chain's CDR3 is CASSLLAGEDIQYF. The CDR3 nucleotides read TGCGCCAGCAGCTTGCTAGCGGGAGAAGACATTCAGTACTTC.

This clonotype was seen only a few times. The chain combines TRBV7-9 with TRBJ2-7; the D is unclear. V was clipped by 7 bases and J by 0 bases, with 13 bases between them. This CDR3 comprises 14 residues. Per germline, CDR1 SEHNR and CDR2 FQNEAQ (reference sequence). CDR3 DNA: TGTGCCAGCACCCTCTCCGTTTTCTCCTACGAGCAGTACTTC. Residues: CASTLSVFSYEQYF.

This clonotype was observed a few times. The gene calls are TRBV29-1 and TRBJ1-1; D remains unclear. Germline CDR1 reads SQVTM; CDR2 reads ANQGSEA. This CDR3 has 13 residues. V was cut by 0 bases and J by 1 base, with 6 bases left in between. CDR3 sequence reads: CSVEEHPNTEAFF. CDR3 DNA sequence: TGCAGCGTTGAAGAACACCCGAACACTGAAGCTTTCTTT.